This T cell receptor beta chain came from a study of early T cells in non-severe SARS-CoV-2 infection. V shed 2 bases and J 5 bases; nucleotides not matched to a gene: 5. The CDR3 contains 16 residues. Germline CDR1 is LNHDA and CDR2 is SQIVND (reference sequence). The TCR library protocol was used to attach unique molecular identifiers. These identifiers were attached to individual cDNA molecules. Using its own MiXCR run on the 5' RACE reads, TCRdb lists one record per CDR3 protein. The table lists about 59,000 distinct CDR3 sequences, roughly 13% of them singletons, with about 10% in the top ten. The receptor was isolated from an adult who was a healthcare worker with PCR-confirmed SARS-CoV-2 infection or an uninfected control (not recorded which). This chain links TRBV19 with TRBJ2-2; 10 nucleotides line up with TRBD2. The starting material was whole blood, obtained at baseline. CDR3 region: CASSISSGSFTGELFF. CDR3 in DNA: TGTGCCAGTAGTATATCTAGCGGGAGTTTTACCGGGGAGCTGTTTTTT.